This T cell receptor beta chain is from a study of T cell changes during pregnancy in multiple sclerosis. Profiling relied on immunoSEQ multiplex PCR, and the TCRdb table lists in-frame clones only, not all of them. The sample has about 43,000 clones; 90% are singletons. The CDR3 is 14 residues long. CDR1 is SGHNT and CDR2 is YENEEA in the germline V gene. J gave up 6 bases and V 5 bases, and 7 bases lay outside the gene matches. The material sequenced was peripheral blood, taken in the second trimester of pregnancy. The chain employs TRBV11-3 and TRBJ1-2, with 9 bases matching TRBD1. This sequence was found in a female donor in good health, enrolled as a control in a pregnancy study. The CDR3 reads CASSLGDRVNGYTF. The CDR3 nucleotides read TGTGCCAGCAGCCTTGGGGACAGGGTCAATGGCTACACCTTC.